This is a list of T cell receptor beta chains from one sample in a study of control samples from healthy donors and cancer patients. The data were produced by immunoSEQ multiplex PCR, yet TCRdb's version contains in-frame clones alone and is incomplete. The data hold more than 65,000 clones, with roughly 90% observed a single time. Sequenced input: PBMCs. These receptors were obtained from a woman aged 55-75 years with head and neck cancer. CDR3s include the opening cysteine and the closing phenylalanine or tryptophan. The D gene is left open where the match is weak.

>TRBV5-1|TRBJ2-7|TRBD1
CASRDRDYEQYF
TGCGCCAGCAGGGACAGGGACTACGAGCAGTACTTC
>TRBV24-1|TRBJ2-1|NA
CATSGMRASSYNEQFF
TGTGCCACCAGTGGAATGCGAGCAAGCTCCTACAATGAGCAGTTCTTC
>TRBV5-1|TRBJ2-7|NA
CASSLRVGYEQYF
TGCGCCAGCAGCCTACGCGTCGGCTACGAGCAGTACTTC
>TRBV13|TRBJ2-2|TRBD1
CASSLVGTARGELFF
TGTGCCAGCAGCTTAGTCGGGACAGCCCGGGGGGAGCTGTTTTTT
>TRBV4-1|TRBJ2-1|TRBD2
CASSQGLPYNEQFF
TGCGCCAGCAGCCAGGGACTACCCTACAATGAGCAGTTCTTC
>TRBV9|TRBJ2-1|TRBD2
CASSVGLAGGPSNEQFF
TGTGCCAGCAGCGTGGGACTAGCGGGAGGGCCAAGCAATGAGCAGTTCTTC
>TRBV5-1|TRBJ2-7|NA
CASSVVGRFRGEQYF
TGCGCCAGCAGCGTCGTGGGCCGGTTTAGGGGCGAGCAGTACTTC
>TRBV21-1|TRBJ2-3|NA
CASSKGLTDTQYF
TGTGCCAGCAGCAAAGGATTGACGGATACGCAGTATTTT
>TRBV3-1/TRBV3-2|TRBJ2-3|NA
CASSQASRDTQYF
TGTGCCAGCAGCCAAGCGAGCCGGGATACGCAGTATTTT
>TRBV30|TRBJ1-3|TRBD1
CAWSRNRGSGNTIYF
TGTGCCTGGAGCCGAAACAGGGGTTCCGGAAACACCATATATTTT
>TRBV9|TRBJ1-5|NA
CASSAGQSNQPQHF
TGTGCCAGCAGCGCCGGACAGAGCAATCAGCCCCAGCATTTT
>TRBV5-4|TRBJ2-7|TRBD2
CASSSPGLAGGLGEQYF
TGTGCCAGCAGCTCCCCGGGACTAGCGGGAGGGCTAGGTGAGCAGTACTTC
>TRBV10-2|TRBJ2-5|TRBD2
CASSVPTSGRADQETQYF
TGCGCCAGCAGTGTACCGACTAGCGGGAGGGCCGACCAAGAGACCCAGTACTTC
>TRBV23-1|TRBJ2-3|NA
CASSQSPEGLQSDTQYF
TGCGCCAGCAGTCAATCCCCCGAGGGGTTGCAGTCAGATACGCAGTATTTT
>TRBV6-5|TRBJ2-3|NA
CASSYSTSTDTQYF
TGTGCCAGCAGTTACTCGACCAGCACAGATACGCAGTATTTT